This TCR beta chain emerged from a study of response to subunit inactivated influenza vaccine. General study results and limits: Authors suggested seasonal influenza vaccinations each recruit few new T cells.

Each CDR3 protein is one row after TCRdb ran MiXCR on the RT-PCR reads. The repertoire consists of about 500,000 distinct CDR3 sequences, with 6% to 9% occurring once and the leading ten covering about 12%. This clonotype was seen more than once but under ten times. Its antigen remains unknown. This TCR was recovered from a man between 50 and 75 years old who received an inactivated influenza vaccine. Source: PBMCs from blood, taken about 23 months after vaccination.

The CDR3 spells CASSAIPGGSKYSNQPQHF. Here the CDR3 DNA reads TGTGCCAGCAGTGCAATCCCAGGGGGCTCAAAATATAGCAATCAGCCCCAGCATTTT. The chain carries TRBV12-3 or TRBV12-4 and TRBJ1-5; 8 bases are shared with TRBD1. The CDR3 totals 19 residues. J gave up 0 bases and V 5 bases, and 15 bases lay outside the gene matches.